The clone carrying this T cell receptor beta chain occurred many times. What it recognizes is unknown. The sample is drawn from a study of neurological immune-mediated disorders. Time point defined: longitudinal time-point 3. Libraries used 2 million unsorted PBMCs kept frozen in RNAlater. General study findings and limits: The study found the most TCR clonal expansion in HTLV-1-associated myelopathy and the least in multiple sclerosis, below healthy controls. Subjects shared no identical expanded-clone CDR3 amino acid sequences, suggesting private TCR-beta repertoires in all groups.

TCRdb recomputed calls from the 5' RACE reads with MiXCR, one row per CDR3 protein. The profile shows about 50,000 distinct CDR3 sequences, 7% to 9% of them singletons. The ends lost 3 bases at V and 5 bases at J; junction bases unmatched: 10. This CDR3 contains 15 residues. Germline V gene lookup returns CDR1 DFQATT and CDR2 SNEGSKA (reference sequence). The J gene is TRBJ2-1, the V gene TRBV20-1; 7 bases match TRBD2. Input material: PBMCs. The sequence was collected from a woman between 40 and 55 years old in good health. CDR3 residues: CSASPTSLVNNEQFF. The CDR3 bases are TGCAGTGCTAGTCCGACTAGCTTGGTCAACAATGAGCAGTTCTTC.